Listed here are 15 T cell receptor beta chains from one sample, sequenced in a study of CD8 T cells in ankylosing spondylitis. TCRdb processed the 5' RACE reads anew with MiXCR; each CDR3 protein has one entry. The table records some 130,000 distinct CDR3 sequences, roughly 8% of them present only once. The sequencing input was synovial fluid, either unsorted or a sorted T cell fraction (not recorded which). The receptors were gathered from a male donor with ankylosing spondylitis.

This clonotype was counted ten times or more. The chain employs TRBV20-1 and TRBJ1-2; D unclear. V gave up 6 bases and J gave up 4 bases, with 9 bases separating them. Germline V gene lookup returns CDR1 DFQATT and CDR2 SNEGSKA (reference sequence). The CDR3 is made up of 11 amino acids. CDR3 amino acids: CSAYSVYGYTF. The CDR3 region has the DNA TGCAGTGCATACAGCGTCTATGGCTACACCTTC.

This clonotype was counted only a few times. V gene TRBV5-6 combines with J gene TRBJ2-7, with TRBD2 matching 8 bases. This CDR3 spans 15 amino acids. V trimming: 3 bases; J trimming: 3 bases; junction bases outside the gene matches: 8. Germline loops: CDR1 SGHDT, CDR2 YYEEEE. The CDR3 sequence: CASSSLVRGVYEQYF. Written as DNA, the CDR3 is TGTGCCAGCAGCTCCCTTGTGCGGGGGGTCTACGAGCAGTACTTC.

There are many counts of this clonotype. CDR3 sequence (DNA): TGTGCCAGCAGCGTCCGGGGTTCCACCTACGAGCAGTACTTC. Amino acid sequence: CASSVRGSTYEQYF. The chain has TRBV9 and TRBJ2-7, with D possibly being TRBD2 (5 bases). V was cut by 2 bases and J by 2 bases, with 11 bases left in between. CDR1 is SGDLS, CDR2 YYNGEE, per germline. The CDR3 covers 14 residues.

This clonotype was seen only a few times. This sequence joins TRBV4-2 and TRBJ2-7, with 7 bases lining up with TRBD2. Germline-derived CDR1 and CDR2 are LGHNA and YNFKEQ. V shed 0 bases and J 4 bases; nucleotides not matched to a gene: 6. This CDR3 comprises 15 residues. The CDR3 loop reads CASSQDSAGTYEQYF. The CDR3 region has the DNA TGTGCCAGCAGCCAAGATTCAGCGGGGACGTACGAGCAGTACTTC.

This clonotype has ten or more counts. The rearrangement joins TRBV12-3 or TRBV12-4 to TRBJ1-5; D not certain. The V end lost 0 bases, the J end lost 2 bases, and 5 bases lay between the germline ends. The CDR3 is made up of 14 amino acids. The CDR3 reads CASSLAFGNQPQHF. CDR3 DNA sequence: TGTGCCAGCAGTTTAGCGTTCGGCAATCAGCCCCAGCATTTT.

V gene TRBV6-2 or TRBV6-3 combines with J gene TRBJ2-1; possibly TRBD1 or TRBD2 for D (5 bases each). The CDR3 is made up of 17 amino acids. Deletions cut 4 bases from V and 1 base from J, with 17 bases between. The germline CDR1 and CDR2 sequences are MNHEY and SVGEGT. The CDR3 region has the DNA TGTGCCAGCAGTTCGGGGCCCGGGCGGACGTCCTACAATGAGCAGTTCTTC. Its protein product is CASSSGPGRTSYNEQFF.

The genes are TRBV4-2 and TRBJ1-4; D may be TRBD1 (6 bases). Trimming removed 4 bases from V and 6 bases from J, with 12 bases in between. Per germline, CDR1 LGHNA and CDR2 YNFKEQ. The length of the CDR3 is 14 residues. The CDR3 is CASSLREGDEKLFF. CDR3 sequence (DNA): TGTGCCAGCAGCCTCAGGGAGGGGGATGAAAAACTGTTTTTT.

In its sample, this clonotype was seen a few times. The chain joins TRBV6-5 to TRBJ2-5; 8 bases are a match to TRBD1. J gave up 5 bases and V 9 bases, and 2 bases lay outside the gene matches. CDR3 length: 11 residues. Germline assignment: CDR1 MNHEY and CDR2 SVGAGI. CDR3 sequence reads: CASRTGETQYF. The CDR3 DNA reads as TGTGCCAGTCGGACAGGGGAGACCCAGTACTTC.

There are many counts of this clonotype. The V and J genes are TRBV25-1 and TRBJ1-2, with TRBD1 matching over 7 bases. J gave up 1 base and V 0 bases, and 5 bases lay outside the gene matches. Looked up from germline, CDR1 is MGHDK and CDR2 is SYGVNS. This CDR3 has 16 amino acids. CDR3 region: CASSEYGGQYNYGYTF. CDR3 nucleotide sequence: TGTGCCAGCAGTGAATATGGGGGACAGTATAACTATGGCTACACCTTC.

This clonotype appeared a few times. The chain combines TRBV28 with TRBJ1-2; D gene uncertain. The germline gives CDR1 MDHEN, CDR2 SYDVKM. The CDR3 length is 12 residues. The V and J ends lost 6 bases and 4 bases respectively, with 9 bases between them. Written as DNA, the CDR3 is TGTGCCAGCAGCAGCAGCGGCTATGGCTACACCTTC. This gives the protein CASSSSGYGYTF.

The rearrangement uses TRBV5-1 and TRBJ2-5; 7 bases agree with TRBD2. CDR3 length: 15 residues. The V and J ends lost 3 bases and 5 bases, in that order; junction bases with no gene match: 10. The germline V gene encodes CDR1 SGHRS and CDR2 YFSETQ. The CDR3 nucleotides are TGCGCCAGCAGCTCGACGGGGGGAGCGGGGGAGACCCAGTACTTC. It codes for CASSSTGGAGETQYF.

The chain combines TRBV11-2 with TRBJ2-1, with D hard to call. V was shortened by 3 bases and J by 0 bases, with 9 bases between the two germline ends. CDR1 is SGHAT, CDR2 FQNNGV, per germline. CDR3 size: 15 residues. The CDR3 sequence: CASSLGESSYNEQFF. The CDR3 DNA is TGTGCCAGCAGCTTGGGCGAGAGCTCCTACAATGAGCAGTTCTTC.

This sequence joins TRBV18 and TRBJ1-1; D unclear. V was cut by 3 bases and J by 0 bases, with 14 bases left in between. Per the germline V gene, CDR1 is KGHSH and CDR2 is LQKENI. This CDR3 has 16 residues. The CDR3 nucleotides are TGTGCCAGCTCACCTCTCGGGCCCGGAGTGAACACTGAAGCTTTCTTT. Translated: CASSPLGPGVNTEAFF.

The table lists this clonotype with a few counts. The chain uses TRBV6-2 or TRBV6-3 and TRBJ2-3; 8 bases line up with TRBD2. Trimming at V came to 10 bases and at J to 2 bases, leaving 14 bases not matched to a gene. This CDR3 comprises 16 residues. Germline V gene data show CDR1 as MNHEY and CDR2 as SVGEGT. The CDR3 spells CATKGVLAVPTDTQYF. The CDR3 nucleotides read TGTGCCACAAAGGGAGTACTAGCGGTCCCCACAGATACGCAGTATTTT.

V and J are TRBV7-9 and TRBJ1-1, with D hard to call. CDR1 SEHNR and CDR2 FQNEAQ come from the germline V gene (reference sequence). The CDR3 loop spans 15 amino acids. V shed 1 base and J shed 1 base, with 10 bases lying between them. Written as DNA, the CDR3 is TGTGCCAGCAGCTTAGGTCCAGGCCCGAACACTGAAGCTTTCTTT. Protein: CASSLGPGPNTEAFF. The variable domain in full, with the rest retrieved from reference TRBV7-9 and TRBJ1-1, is DTGVSQNPRHKITKRGQNVTFRCDPISEHNRLYWYRQTLGQGPEFLTYFQNEAQLEKSRLLSDRFSAERPKGSFSTLEIQRTEQGDSAMYLCASSLGPGPNTEAFFGQGTRLTVV.